The present T cell receptor beta chain was sequenced within a study of T cell responses to AZD1222 COVID-19 vaccine. Clones were sequenced by immunoSEQ multiplex PCR, and TCRdb holds only the in-frame ones, with some missing. Seen here are 150,000 to 200,000 clones, 75% to 90% observed once, and the top ten hold around 3%. V lost 7 bases and J 3 bases, leaving 19 bases between the germline ends. CDR3 length: 15 amino acids. Per germline, CDR1 MNHEY and CDR2 SVGAGI. Findings of the study overall: Most donors were white British and more were female, and clonal diversity was possibly underestimated.

As to this clone: The antigen is unknown.

V usage is TRBV6-5 and J usage is TRBJ2-7; a possible D gene is TRBD1 (5 bases). The material sequenced was peripheral blood, taken on day 0 of AZD1222 vaccination. This clonotype was obtained from an adult in good health. CDR3 protein: CASTHGAGRNYEQYF. DNA for the CDR3: TGTGCCAGCACCCACGGCGCAGGGCGGAACTACGAGCAGTACTTC.